Below are 24 T cell receptor beta chains sequenced from a single sample in a study of regulatory T cells in long-lasting Graves disease. With iRepertoire HTBI primers and Arm-PCR of CDR3 regions, TCR beta libraries were built. Via MiXCR, TCRdb re-called the multiplex PCR reads, giving one row per CDR3 protein. Here the sample spans 250,000 to 400,000 distinct CDR3 sequences, over 15% being singletons. Noted time point: newly diagnosed GD, antithyroid drugs for less than 3 months. Generation of the TCR library employed RNA extracted from PBMCs. Sequencing used peripheral blood mononuclear cells (PBMCs), obtained at new diagnosis, from a patient treated with antithyroid drugs. These TCRs come from a female donor with Graves disease.

The rearrangement uses TRBV13 and TRBJ2-7, with D perhaps matching TRBD2 (6 bases). The CDR3 is made up of 14 amino acids. Trimming removed 5 bases from V and 1 base from J, with 12 bases in between. Germline V gives CDR1 PRHDT, CDR2 FYEKMQ (reference sequence). The CDR3: CASSQQGTSYEQYF. For the CDR3, the DNA is TGTGCCAGCAGCCAACAAGGGACTTCCTACGAGCAGTACTTC.

This clonotype was counted at least ten times. V and J are TRBV2 and TRBJ1-5; D might be TRBD1 (5 bases). The CDR3 spans 14 residues. Trimming removed 5 bases from V and 3 bases from J, with 11 bases in between. Germline lookup yields CDR1 SNHLY and CDR2 FYNNEI. The CDR3 is CASSKDRYNQPQHF. The CDR3 bases are TGTGCCAGCAGTAAAGACAGATACAATCAGCCCCAGCATTTT. The whole variable domain, filled in from reference TRBV2 and TRBJ1-5, reads EPEVTQTPSHQVTQMGQEVILRCVPISNHLYFYWYRQILGQKVEFLVSFYNNEISEKSEIFDDQFSVERPDGSNFTLKIRSTKLEDSAMYFCASSKDRYNQPQHFGDGTRLSIL.

This clonotype showed up many times. The rearrangement uses TRBV20-1 and TRBJ2-3; 12 bases line up with TRBD2. V shed 3 bases, J shed 5 bases, and the junction held 9 bases outside the gene matches. Germline V CDR1 and CDR2: DFQATT, SNEGSKA (reference sequence). The CDR3 sequence is 16 residues long. In DNA, the CDR3 is TGCAGTGCTAGGGAGCTAGCGGGAGGGTTTGGAGATACGCAGTATTTT. This encodes CSARELAGGFGDTQYF.

CDR3 in amino acids: CASRGTADTNYGYTF. In DNA, the CDR3 is TGTGCCAGCAGGGGGACAGCCGACACTAACTATGGCTACACCTTC. The J gene is TRBJ1-2, the V gene TRBV2, with 7 bases that match TRBD1. CDR1 and CDR2 (germline): SNHLY, FYNNEI. J was trimmed by 0 bases and V by 6 bases; bases with no gene match: 7. CDR3 length: 15 residues.

This clonotype was seen at least ten times. J is TRBJ2-1 and V is TRBV20-1, with 13 nucleotides matching TRBD2. From germline, CDR1 is DFQATT and CDR2 SNEGSKA (reference sequence). The CDR3 length is 20 residues. V dropped 2 bases and J dropped 5; count of bases not matched to a gene: 18. The CDR3 DNA reads TGCAGTGCTAGACTCCGATTGACTAGCGGGAGGCCCCTGAGAGACAATGAGCAGTTCTTC. It translates to CSARLRLTSGRPLRDNEQFF.

The chain joins TRBV11-2 to TRBJ2-3; D perhaps matches TRBD2 (6 bases). With 1 base removed from V and 9 bases from J, the gap between germline ends came to 14 bases. Germline V gene data show CDR1 as SGHAT and CDR2 as FQNNGV. CDR3 size: 14 residues. The CDR3: CASSLGGAEGTQYF. In nucleotides, the CDR3 is TGTGCCAGCAGCTTAGGCGGGGCAGAGGGGACGCAGTATTTT.

This clonotype was recorded at least ten times. J is TRBJ1-2 and V is TRBV6-1; D unresolved. This CDR3 has 14 amino acids. Trimming stripped 4 bases from V and 4 bases from J, with 13 bases between. Germline V gene lookup returns CDR1 MNHNS and CDR2 SASEGT. The CDR3 is CASSGTGLGYGYTF. Written as DNA, the CDR3 is TGTGCCAGCAGTGGAACCGGGCTCGGCTATGGCTACACCTTC.

This rearrangement joins TRBV5-6 to TRBJ1-5, with D hard to call. There are 16 residues in the CDR3. V dropped 3 bases and J dropped 6 bases, with 19 bases sitting between them. Germline loops: CDR1 SGHDT, CDR2 YYEEEE. The DNA of the CDR3 is TGTGCCAGCAGCTCCCGAGGCGTTGCGGGCCGTCAGCCCCAGCATTTT. Amino acids: CASSSRGVAGRQPQHF.

V is TRBV11-3 and J is TRBJ2-1, with 13 bases that match TRBD2. Germline-derived CDR1 and CDR2 are SGHNT and YENEEA. The CDR3 has 20 residues. Unmatched junction bases numbered 15, after V lost 6 bases and J lost 1 base. CDR3 loop: CASSHRGWGLAGSSYNEQFF. DNA for the CDR3: TGTGCCAGCAGTCATAGAGGGTGGGGACTAGCGGGGAGTTCCTACAATGAGCAGTTCTTC.

This clonotype has at least ten counts. The chain has TRBV6-1 and TRBJ2-7; D gene unclear. Trimming took 5 bases from V and 7 from J, leaving 15 bases between them. CDR1 is MNHNS, CDR2 SASEGT, per germline. The length of the CDR3 is 13 residues. The CDR3 here is CASSPSWSFEQYF. The CDR3 DNA is TGTGCCAGCAGTCCCTCGTGGTCTTTTGAGCAGTACTTC.

This clonotype was counted at least ten times. V gene TRBV19 combines with J gene TRBJ2-3; tentative D call: TRBD2 (5 bases). In germline, CDR1 is LNHDA, CDR2 SQIVND (reference sequence). There are 12 residues in the CDR3. Trimming pared 6 bases from V and 6 bases from J, leaving 10 bases between. For the CDR3, the DNA is TGTGCCAGTAGGAGGGAGTCGGATACGCAGTATTTT. It encodes CASRRESDTQYF.

As for this clonotype: Germline and junction disagree at one end, which may indicate a read error. V usage is TRBV9 and J usage is TRBJ2-2, with 8 bases that match TRBD2. The CDR3 loop spans 17 amino acids. Germline values: CDR1 SGDLS, CDR2 YYNGEE. Here the CDR3 DNA reads TGTGCCAGCAGCGTAAATCCGGGAGGGGAGAACACCGTGGAGCTGTTTTTT. Amino acid sequence: CASSVNPGGENTVELFF.

This clonotype has just a few counts. This chain links TRBV30 with TRBJ2-1; 9 bases are shared with TRBD2. J gave up 1 base and V 5 bases, and 0 bases lay outside the gene matches. Germline V CDR1 and CDR2: GTSNPN, SVGIG (reference sequence). CDR3 length: 13 residues. CDR3 protein: CAWGLASYNEQFF. The CDR3 nucleotides are TGTGCCTGGGGACTAGCGTCCTACAATGAGCAGTTCTTC.

In this sample, this clonotype turned up many times. V usage is TRBV7-9 and J usage is TRBJ2-3; D gene uncertain. This CDR3 is 14 amino acids long. V was pared by 1 base and J by 0 bases, with 5 bases between. Germline CDR1 and CDR2: SEHNR and FQNEAQ (reference sequence). In DNA, the CDR3 is TGTGCCAGCAGCTTAGTAGGGAGCACAGATACGCAGTATTTT. Translation gives CASSLVGSTDTQYF.

This clonotype has ten or more counts. The chain recombines TRBV28 with TRBJ2-4; tentative D call: TRBD2 (5 bases). Deletions cut 3 bases from V and 7 bases from J, with 16 bases between. This CDR3 has 15 amino acids. Germline CDR1 reads MDHEN; CDR2 reads SYDVKM. CDR3 nucleotides: TGTGCCAGCAGTTTTGTGGAGGAATTGGCGAACATTCAGTACTTC. Translated: CASSFVEELANIQYF.

Details on this clonotype: Since a much larger clone is just one base distant, this may be a read error. This rearrangement joins TRBV9 to TRBJ2-7, with TRBD2 as a possible D gene (6 bases). This CDR3 region has 15 residues. Trimming stripped 0 bases from V and 0 bases from J, with 10 bases between. Per the germline V gene, CDR1 is SGDLS and CDR2 is YYNGEE. Here the CDR3 DNA reads TGTGCCAGCAGCGTAGGGGTAGCGGCCTCCTACGAGCAGTACTTC. Its translation is CASSVGVAASYEQYF.

In its sample, this clonotype was seen many times. J is TRBJ2-7 and V is TRBV11-3; 12 bases map to TRBD2. With 8 bases clipped from V and 0 bases from J, the junction kept 2 bases outside the gene matches. The CDR3 runs 14 residues. The germline V gene encodes CDR1 SGHNT and CDR2 YENEEA. The CDR3 DNA reads as TGTGCCAGCCAGACTAGCGGGAGCTCCTACGAGCAGTACTTC. Translated, it gives CASQTSGSSYEQYF. The complete variable domain, with remaining parts taken from reference TRBV11-3 and TRBJ2-7, reads EAGVVQSPRYKIIEKKQPVAFWCNPISGHNTLYWYLQNLGQGPELLIRYENEEAVDDSQLPKDRFSAERLKGVDSTLKIQPAELGDSAVYLCASQTSGSSYEQYFGPGTRLTVT.

This clonotype was counted at least ten times. Written as DNA, the CDR3 is TGTGCCAGCAGTACCGGGACTAGCGTTTACAATGAGCAGTTCTTC. Encoded protein: CASSTGTSVYNEQFF. The V gene is TRBV2, the J gene TRBJ2-1; 10 bases align to TRBD2. This CDR3 comprises 15 residues. The ends lost 5 bases at V and 4 bases at J; junction bases unmatched: 5. In germline, CDR1 is SNHLY, CDR2 FYNNEI.

There are many counts of this clonotype. This CDR3 is CATSDPGTLNNEQFF. CDR3 coding DNA: TGTGCCACCAGTGATCCCGGGACTCTGAACAATGAGCAGTTCTTC. V gene TRBV24-1 combines with J gene TRBJ2-1; TRBD2 might be the D (6 bases). CDR1 and CDR2 from the germline V gene are KGHDR and SFDVKD. V dropped 3 bases and J dropped 5 bases, with 13 bases sitting between them. CDR3 length: 15 residues.

Regarding this clonotype: A much larger clonotype is one base distant, so this may be a read error. The CDR3 DNA sequence: TGCGCCAGCTTCAGGACAGGGGAGAGTGAAGGCTACGCCTTC. Protein product: CASFRTGESEGYAF. This sequence joins TRBV5-1 and TRBJ1-2, with 9 bases aligning to TRBD1. Germline V CDR1 and CDR2: SGHRS, YFSETQ. The CDR3 extends over 14 amino acids.

This clonotype was counted ten times or more. This sequence joins TRBV12-3 or TRBV12-4 and TRBJ1-2; D is possibly TRBD1 (5 bases). Trimming left V 5 bases short and J 4 bases short, with 14 bases between. This CDR3 region has 14 residues. CDR3 region: CASSTGGVSYGYTF. In DNA, the CDR3 is TGTGCCAGCAGTACGGGAGGGGTGAGCTATGGCTACACCTTC.

The V gene is TRBV6-1, the J gene TRBJ2-2, with 9 positions matching TRBD1. The germline V gene has CDR1 MNHNS and CDR2 SASEGT. The CDR3 is 18 amino acids. Trimming at V came to 2 bases and at J to 0 bases, leaving 7 bases not matched to a gene. In nucleotides, the CDR3 is TGTGCCAGCAGTGAATTGGACAGGGGACTTACGAACACCGGGGAGCTGTTTTTT. This translates into CASSELDRGLTNTGELFF.

On this clonotype itself: One end of the junction varies from germline; a read error may be responsible. CDR3 in DNA: TGTGCCAGCAGTGAGGGAGGGTACACCGGGGGGCTGTTTTTT. Its protein is CASSEGGYTGGLFF. This chain joins TRBV25-1 and TRBJ2-2; 7 bases match TRBD2. Per the germline V gene, CDR1 is MGHDK and CDR2 is SYGVNS. The CDR3 consists of 14 residues. Full variable domain (outside the CDR3, taken from reference TRBV25-1 and TRBJ2-2): EADIYQTPRYLVIGTGKKITLECSQTMGHDKMYWYQQDPGMELHLIHYSYGVNSTEKGDLSSESTVSRIRTEHFPLTLESARPSHTSQYLCASSEGGYTGGLFFGEGSRLTVL.

This clonotype was seen repeatedly, ten times or more. This chain connects TRBV3-1 to TRBJ2-2; 12 positions match TRBD2. Germline V CDR1 and CDR2: LGHDT, YNNKEL (reference sequence). The CDR3 has 16 amino acids. V lost 1 base and J lost 9; bases outside the gene matches: 6. CDR3 nucleotides: TGTGCCAGCAGCCAAGGTCGGACTAGCGGGAACCGGGAGCTGTTTTTT. Its protein product is CASSQGRTSGNRELFF.